The clone carrying this T cell receptor (beta chain) was found a few times. The antigen remains undetermined. These data originate in a study of response to subunit inactivated influenza vaccine. Germline V CDR1 and CDR2: SGHRS, YFSETQ. The V gene lost 4 bases and the J gene lost 1 base, with 11 bases spanning the gap. This CDR3 has 14 amino acids. Using its own MiXCR run on the RT-PCR reads, TCRdb lists one record per CDR3 protein. The sample has fewer than 200,000 distinct CDR3 sequences; about 9% are singletons. Study results and limitations: Authors suggested each seasonal flu vaccination may recruit only limited numbers of new T cells.

The TCR originated in a middle-aged man who received an inactivated influenza vaccine. This chain joins TRBV5-1 and TRBJ2-5, with D perhaps TRBD2 (6 bases). The sequencing here drew on non-naive T cells sorted from PBMCs, taken on the day of vaccination. CDR3 region: CASSAGRSQETQYF. CDR3 sequence (DNA): TGCGCCAGCAGCGCGGGACGCAGCCAAGAGACCCAGTACTTC.